The 5 T cell receptor delta chains presented below share a single source sample, sequenced in a study of gamma-delta chains in newborns, infants, children. TCRdb re-called clones from the reads using CATT. The table has under 2,000 delta-chain clones, around 1.1% seen once. The sequencing input was blood. These receptors all stem from a child who was a newborn, infant or young child, either healthy, febrile or measles-vaccinated (not recorded which).

This clone was detected a few times. A read error likely explains this, since a far larger clone differs by one base. Other DNA sequences of this sample code for an identical CDR3. V is TRDV2 and J is TRDJ3; D possibly corresponds to TRDD3 (6 bases). CDR3 length: 17 amino acids. CDR1 is GEAIGNYY and CDR2 is EKD in the germline V gene. The CDR3 region has the DNA TGTGCCTGCGACACCGTACTGGGCTCCTGGGACACCCGACAGATGTTTTTC. This codes for CACDTVLGSWDTRQMFF.

Points on this clone: TCRdb shows a much larger clone's protein in place of this DNA's translation, and the two differ at residues 4 and 7, likely through a read error; the protein shown is translated from the DNA. The rearrangement links TRDV2 to TRDJ3; D is undetermined. The CDR3 extends over 17 amino acids. Germline V gives CDR1 GEAIGNYY, CDR2 EKD. In DNA, the CDR3 is TGTGCCTGTGGCACCTGGAGGATTTTTTGGGACACCCGACAGATGTTTTTC. Residues: CACGTWRIFWDTRQMFF.

This clone was detected only a few times. Translating this DNA gives a protein that differs at residue 11 from the TCRdb one, which belongs to a much larger clone; a read error is likely, and the protein shown is this translation. The chain uses TRDV2 and TRDJ1, with 10 positions matching TRDD3. Germline loops: CDR1 GEAIGNYY, CDR2 EKD. After removal of 2 bases from V and 1 base from J, the junction contained 9 bases not matched to a gene. The CDR3 is 17 residues long. CDR3 DNA: TGTGCCTGTGACAAACTGGGGGATCCGTCGTGCACCGATAAACTCATCTTT. Translated: CACDKLGDPSCTDKLIF.

This clone has more than one count but fewer than ten. The protein that TCRdb holds for this DNA derives from a much larger clone and differs from the translated DNA at residue 10, which likely indicates a read error; the protein shown here is translated from the DNA. CDR3 residues: CACDTVGASREQLFF. The CDR3, as DNA: TGTGCCTGTGACACCGTGGGGGCCTCGAGAGAACAACTCTTCTTT. V gene TRDV2 combines with J gene TRDJ2, with D perhaps TRDD3 (6 bases). CDR1 is GEAIGNYY and CDR2 is EKD in the germline V gene. This CDR3 has 15 residues. The V end was cut by 0 bases, the J end by 10 bases, with 17 bases between.

Turning to this clone: This DNA's translation differs at residue 11 from TCRdb's protein, which comes from a much larger clone; a read error is likely, and the protein shown is translated from the DNA. V usage is TRDV2 and J usage is TRDJ2; either TRDD2 or TRDD3 may supply D (6 bases each). Trimming took 3 bases from V and 10 from J, leaving 20 bases between them. Germline values: CDR1 GEAIGNYY, CDR2 EKD. The CDR3 extends over 15 amino acids. DNA for the CDR3: TGTGCCTGTGACTCGCTCCTACCTGGGGCAGTACAACTCTTCTTT. Amino acids: CACDSLLPGAVQLFF.